The 24 T cell receptor beta chains reported below all come from one sample, sequenced in a study of glioma-infiltrating T cells after dendritic cell vaccination. Some clones are missing from TCRdb's copy, which holds only in-frame ones; the method was immunoSEQ multiplex PCR. The table has tens of thousands of clones, 75% to 90% seen once. The time point is: after dendritic cell vaccination, including at tumor progression/relapse. This material consisted of blood, taken after dendritic cell vaccination. These receptors came from a human donor with glioblastoma.

The chain links TRBV2 to TRBJ1-5, with D perhaps TRBD1 (5 bases). From germline, CDR1 is SNHLY and CDR2 FYNNEI. Trimming left V 7 bases short and J 4 bases short, with 11 bases between. This CDR3 has 13 residues. The CDR3 coding sequence is TGTGCCAGCAATTTACGGGGGAATCAGCCCCAGCATTTT. Translated, it gives CASNLRGNQPQHF.

This sequence joins TRBV2 and TRBJ2-1; 14 bases agree with TRBD2. CDR1 is SNHLY, CDR2 FYNNEI, per germline. The CDR3 is 15 amino acids. V shed 6 bases and J 4 bases; nucleotides not matched to a gene: 2. CDR3 nucleotide sequence: TGTGCCAGCAGAGGGACTAGCGGGAGTTACAATGAGCAGTTCTTC. Translated, it gives CASRGTSGSYNEQFF.

The V call is TRBV5-4, the J call TRBJ2-5, with 14 bases that match TRBD2. J was trimmed by 1 base and V by 3 bases; bases with no gene match: 5. Germline V gene data show CDR1 as SGHNT and CDR2 as YYREEE (reference sequence). CDR3 length: 17 amino acids. CDR3 region: CASSWGLAGAAQETQYF. CDR3 DNA: TGTGCCAGCAGCTGGGGACTAGCGGGGGCCGCCCAAGAGACCCAGTACTTC.

The rearrangement joins TRBV6-5 to TRBJ2-7, with TRBD2 matching over 10 bases. CDR1 and CDR2 from the germline V gene are MNHEY and SVGAGI. CDR3 length equals 16 residues. The J segment lost 0 bases and the V segment lost 4 bases, leaving 6 bases of the junction unmatched. Here the CDR3 DNA reads TGTGCCAGCAGTTCATATACTAGCGGGACCTCCTACGAGCAGTACTTC. Translation gives CASSSYTSGTSYEQYF.

The chain employs TRBV29-1 and TRBJ2-1, with D unresolved. The germline V gene has CDR1 SQVTM and CDR2 ANQGSEA. The length of the CDR3 is 14 residues. V lost 4 bases, J lost 0 bases, and 10 bases lay in between. CDR3 amino acids: CSVVGESSYNEQFF. The CDR3, as DNA: TGCAGCGTTGTGGGCGAGAGCTCCTACAATGAGCAGTTCTTC.

The chain is built from TRBV5-6 and TRBJ2-7, with a weak D call TRBD2 (6 bases). The CDR3 covers 12 residues. The germline gives CDR1 SGHDT, CDR2 YYEEEE. Trimming took 4 bases from V and 8 from J, leaving 13 bases between them. This CDR3 is CASSGAGSQQYF. The CDR3 DNA reads TGTGCCAGCAGCGGGGCGGGATCACAGCAGTACTTC. The complete variable domain, with remaining parts taken from reference TRBV5-6 and TRBJ2-7, reads DAGVTQSPTHLIKTRGQQVTLRCSPKSGHDTVSWYQQALGQGPQFIFQYYEEEERQRGNFPDRFSGHQFPNYSSELNVNALLLGDSALYLCASSGAGSQQYFGPGTRLTVT.

This chain uses TRBV18 with TRBJ2-7; TRBD2 matches at 7 bases. V lost 3 bases to trimming and J lost 3 bases; unmatched junction nucleotides: 8. Germline V lookup: CDR1 KGHSH, CDR2 LQKENI. This CDR3 region has 15 residues. In nucleotides, the CDR3 is TGTGCCAGCTCACCTCGTGACACGGGGGGCTACGAGCAGTACTTC. This sequence encodes CASSPRDTGGYEQYF.

This sequence joins TRBV4-3 and TRBJ1-2; 7 bases fit TRBD1. V lost 3 bases and J lost 3; bases outside the gene matches: 4. Germline values: CDR1 LGHNA, CDR2 YSLEER. The CDR3 is 14 amino acids. Written as DNA, the CDR3 is TGCGCCAGCAGCCAGCCGGGACAGTACTATGGCTACACCTTC. This translates into CASSQPGQYYGYTF.

The chain uses TRBV5-4 and TRBJ2-3; 7 positions agree with TRBD2. This CDR3 contains 16 residues. The ends lost 1 base at V and 3 bases at J; junction bases unmatched: 8. Germline loops: CDR1 SGHNT, CDR2 YYREEE (reference sequence). The CDR3 coding sequence is TGTGCCAGCAGCTTGCGTGGCGGGAGTCTGACAGATACGCAGTATTTT. Amino acids: CASSLRGGSLTDTQYF.

There are a few counts of this clone. The CDR3 here is CASSIEAGAKTQYF. The CDR3 coding sequence is TGTGCCAGTAGTATAGAAGCCGGAGCGAAGACCCAGTACTTC. The chain has TRBV19 and TRBJ2-5; D gene unclear. Germline V gene sequence: CDR1 LNHDA, CDR2 SQIVND (reference sequence). The CDR3 has 14 amino acids. The ends were cut back, 0 bases at V and 6 bases at J, with 11 bases in the middle.

The sample holds a few counts of this clone. Written as DNA, the CDR3 is TGTGCCAGCATTTCGTTTGGAAACACCATATATTTT. Translating it yields CASISFGNTIYF. The gene calls are TRBV2 and TRBJ1-3; no clear D. Germline-derived CDR1 and CDR2 are SNHLY and FYNNEI. The V end lost 7 bases, the J end lost 3 bases, and 7 bases lay between the germline ends. The CDR3 extends over 12 amino acids.

The gene calls are TRBV6-6 and TRBJ1-6; D unresolved. CDR3 length equals 14 residues. V lost 4 bases and J 2 bases, leaving 6 bases between the germline ends. Germline CDR1 and CDR2: MNHNY and SVGAGI (reference sequence). The CDR3 sequence: CASSSGTYNSPLHF. In nucleotides, the CDR3 is TGTGCCAGCAGTTCCGGTACCTATAATTCACCCCTCCACTTT.

This sequence joins TRBV15 and TRBJ2-1, with 9 nucleotides matching TRBD2. Germline V gene sequence: CDR1 LNHNV, CDR2 YYDKDF (reference sequence). Losses at the gene ends were 9 bases for V and 8 bases for J; bases not matched to a gene: 11. CDR3 length: 14 amino acids. In DNA form, the CDR3 reads TGTGCCACTACCCCGGCGGGAGGGCCCTATGAGCAGTTCTTC. Translated: CATTPAGGPYEQFF. The complete variable domain, with remaining parts taken from reference TRBV15 and TRBJ2-1, reads DAMVIQNPRYQVTQFGKPVTLSCSQTLNHNVMYWYQQKSSQAPKLLFHYYDKDFNNEADTPDNFQSRRPNTSFCFLDIRSPGLGDTAMYLCATTPAGGPYEQFFGPGTRLTVL.

The chain is built from TRBV2 and TRBJ2-3; TRBD2 aligns across 9 bases. V lost 6 bases and J lost 2; bases outside the gene matches: 6. The CDR3 runs 15 residues. Looked up from germline, CDR1 is SNHLY and CDR2 is FYNNEI. The CDR3 sequence: CASRETSGSTDTQYF. The CDR3 DNA reads as TGTGCCAGCAGGGAGACTAGCGGCTCCACAGATACGCAGTATTTT.

Details on this clone: The identical CDR3 is also encoded by other nucleotide sequences in the sample. This chain joins TRBV18 and TRBJ2-3; D may be TRBD2 (7 bases). The CDR3 totals 15 residues. Trimming shortened V by 3 bases and J by 1 base, and 11 bases separated the two germline ends. The germline V gene encodes CDR1 KGHSH and CDR2 LQKENI. In DNA form, the CDR3 reads TGTGCCAGCTCACCCCAGGGGAGGGGCACAGATACGCAGTATTTT. Translated, it gives CASSPQGRGTDTQYF.

In its sample, this clone was seen a few times. The J gene is TRBJ1-2, the V gene TRBV19; D is uncertain. V was cut by 7 bases and J by 1 base, with 7 bases left in between. CDR1 and CDR2 (germline): LNHDA, SQIVND (reference sequence). This CDR3 has 12 amino acids. CDR3 in amino acids: CASTGNNYGYTF. The DNA of the CDR3 is TGTGCCAGTACCGGGAATAACTATGGCTACACCTTC.

The rearrangement uses TRBV7-2 and TRBJ2-3; D may be TRBD2 (5 bases). V was pared by 11 bases and J by 1 base, with 10 bases between. The CDR3 is 12 residues long. In germline, CDR1 is SGHTA, CDR2 FQGNSA. Here the CDR3 reads CACVRGTDTQYF. The DNA of the CDR3 is TGTGCCTGCGTGCGGGGCACAGATACGCAGTATTTT.

The chain recombines TRBV29-1 with TRBJ1-2; the D gene is possibly TRBD1 (5 bases). The CDR3 loop spans 15 amino acids. Trimming took 4 bases from V and 0 from J, leaving 15 bases between them. Germline V lookup: CDR1 SQVTM, CDR2 ANQGSEA. CDR3: CSVGSLDSPNYGYTF. The CDR3 DNA reads as TGCAGCGTTGGATCCCTAGACAGTCCTAACTATGGCTACACCTTC. The variable domain in full, completed from reference TRBV29-1 and TRBJ1-2, reads SAVISQKPSRDICQRGTSLTIQCQVDSQVTMMFWYRQQPGQSLTLIATANQGSEATYESGFVIDKFPISRPNLTFSTLTVSNMSPEDSSIYLCSVGSLDSPNYGYTFGSGTRLTVV.

The CDR3 is CASSLARQGFSNQPQHF. CDR3 bases: TGTGCCAGCAGCTTAGCGCGACAGGGATTTAGCAATCAGCCCCAGCATTTT. The chain recombines TRBV7-8 with TRBJ1-5, with TRBD1 matching 7 bases. V shed 0 bases, J shed 0 bases, and the junction held 5 bases outside the gene matches. The CDR3 is 17 residues long. Germline CDR1 SGHVS, CDR2 FQNEAQ.

This clone was counted once. This chain connects TRBV10-3 to TRBJ1-5; 7 bases line up with TRBD1. The CDR3 covers 17 residues. V shed 4 bases and J 0 bases; nucleotides not matched to a gene: 9. CDR1 ENHRY and CDR2 SYGVKD come from the germline V gene. As DNA, the CDR3 is TGTGCCATCAGTGGGGGATCCAGGGGGAATAGCAATCAGCCCCAGCATTTT. Protein product: CAISGGSRGNSNQPQHF.

This chain connects TRBV15 to TRBJ2-3; 12 nucleotides agree with TRBD2. This CDR3 contains 16 residues. CDR1 is LNHNV and CDR2 is YYDKDF in the germline V gene (reference sequence). Unmatched junction bases numbered 3, after V lost 1 base and J lost 4 bases. Written as DNA, the CDR3 is TGTGCCACCAGCAGAGGGCTAGCGGGAGGGCCAGATACGCAGTATTTT. Encoded protein: CATSRGLAGGPDTQYF. Looking up the rest from reference TRBV15 and TRBJ2-3 gives the full variable domain: DAMVIQNPRYQVTQFGKPVTLSCSQTLNHNVMYWYQQKSSQAPKLLFHYYDKDFNNEADTPDNFQSRRPNTSFCFLDIRSPGLGDTAMYLCATSRGLAGGPDTQYFGPGTRLTVL.

The chain uses TRBV7-9 and TRBJ2-4, with 11 positions matching TRBD2. Trimming cost V 4 bases and J 9 bases; bases outside gene matches: 11. Germline assignment: CDR1 SEHNR and CDR2 FQNEAQ (reference sequence). The CDR3 loop spans 16 amino acids. CDR3 nucleotides: TGTGCCAGCAGCTCCTTCATAGCGGGAGGGCTCGTCATTCAGTACTTC. Translation: CASSSFIAGGLVIQYF.

This clone was observed once. The chain has TRBV7-2 and TRBJ2-3, with a tentative D call TRBD1 (6 bases). V lost 1 base to trimming and J lost 4 bases, with 12 bases between them. The CDR3 extends over 15 amino acids. From germline, CDR1 is SGHTA and CDR2 FQGNSA. The CDR3: CASSLVRGTADTQYF. CDR3 nucleotide sequence: TGTGCCAGCAGCTTAGTTAGGGGGACCGCAGATACGCAGTATTTT. Full variable domain (remainder filled in from reference TRBV7-2 and TRBJ2-3): GAGVSQSPSNKVTEKGKDVELRCDPISGHTALYWYRQSLGQGLEFLIYFQGNSAPDKSGLPSDRFSAERTGGSVSTLTIQRTQQEDSAVYLCASSLVRGTADTQYFGPGTRLTVL.

This rearrangement joins TRBV7-2 to TRBJ1-4; TRBD1 matches 8 bases. Germline V gene data show CDR1 as SGHTA and CDR2 as FQGNSA. The CDR3 is 15 residues long. Trimming removed 1 base from V and 7 bases from J; junction bases left unmatched: 5. This CDR3 reads CASSLGGQASEKLFF. In nucleotides, the CDR3 is TGTGCCAGCAGCTTAGGGGGACAGGCTAGTGAAAAACTGTTTTTT.